This T cell receptor beta chain was recovered during a study of cytomegalovirus exposure and HLA in healthy donors. Study at large: Drawn from HLA-typed donors, 83 million or so unique TCRs were held in an early data release. Among over 350 genotyped donors, about 85% fell in the Caucasian-associated ancestry cluster. Points from the study as a whole: Because they were indistinguishable, some V segments, including TRBV6-2 and TRBV6-3, were excluded.

Notes on this clone: Its antigen is currently unknown.

The PCR ran on 60 Vbeta and 13 Jbeta primers. Original analysis: Approximately 11 million shared chains were among the roughly 80 million unique TCR beta chains that a later analysis counted. TCRdb's table, derived via immunoSEQ multiplex PCR, lists solely in-frame clones and lacks some. V, J and clone size were drawn from that table, and D and trimming were deduced from the DNA. The sample shows 110,000 to 150,000 clones, roughly 85% of them seen only once. CDR1 SNHLY and CDR2 FYNNEI come from the germline V gene. The CDR3 loop spans 13 amino acids. Trimming removed 2 bases from V and 8 bases from J, with 10 bases in between.

This sequence joins TRBV2 and TRBJ2-1; possibly TRBD2 for D (5 bases). The sequence came from a woman aged 25 to 39 in good health and CMV-seronegative. Sequencing was carried out using PBMCs. Here the CDR3 reads CASSESGRDEQFF. The CDR3 nucleotides are TGTGCCAGCAGTGAAAGTGGGCGGGATGAGCAGTTCTTC. Supplemented by reference TRBV2 and TRBJ2-1, the full variable domain reads EPEVTQTPSHQVTQMGQEVILRCVPISNHLYFYWYRQILGQKVEFLVSFYNNEISEKSEIFDDQFSVERPDGSNFTLKIRSTKLEDSAMYFCASSESGRDEQFFGPGTRLTVL.